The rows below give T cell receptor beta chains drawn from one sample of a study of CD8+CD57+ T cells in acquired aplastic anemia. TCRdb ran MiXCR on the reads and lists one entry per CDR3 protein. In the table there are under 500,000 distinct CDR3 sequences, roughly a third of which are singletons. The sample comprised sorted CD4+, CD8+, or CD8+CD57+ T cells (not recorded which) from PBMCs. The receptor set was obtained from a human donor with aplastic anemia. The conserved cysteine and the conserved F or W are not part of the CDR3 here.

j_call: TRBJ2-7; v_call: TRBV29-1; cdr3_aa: SRLAGGSYEQY
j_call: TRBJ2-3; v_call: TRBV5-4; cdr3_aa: ASSLGADTQY
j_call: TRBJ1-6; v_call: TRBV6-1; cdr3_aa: ASSPGQGGGNRGIPLH
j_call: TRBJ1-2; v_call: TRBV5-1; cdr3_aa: ASSSGETVYGYT
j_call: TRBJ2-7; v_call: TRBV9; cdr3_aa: ASSVGALNSYEQY
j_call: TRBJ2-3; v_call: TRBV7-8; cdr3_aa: ASSLDSGAITDTQY
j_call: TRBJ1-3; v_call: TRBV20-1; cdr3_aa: SAPRGSSGNTIY
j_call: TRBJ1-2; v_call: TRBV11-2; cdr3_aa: ASSPLRGQGIGGYT
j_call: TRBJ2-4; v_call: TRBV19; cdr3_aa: ASSRLANAKNIQY
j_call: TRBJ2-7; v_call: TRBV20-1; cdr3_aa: SFLAGGSSYEQY
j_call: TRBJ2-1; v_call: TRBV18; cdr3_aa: ASSQSGGTDNEQF